This T cell receptor beta chain was captured by sequencing in a study of blood T cell repertoires in COVID-19. V shed 5 bases and J shed 0 bases, with 4 bases lying between them. The CDR3 runs 12 residues. Generated by immunoSEQ multiplex PCR, the TCRdb table keeps only in-frame clones and is missing some. The table lists 400,000 or so clones, approximately 86% of them singletons. This rearrangement joins TRBV12-3 or TRBV12-4 to TRBJ1-2, with D unresolved. Sequenced material: PBMCs or T cells enriched from blood (not recorded which). This sequence was found in a middle-aged woman with acute COVID-19. The CDR3 spells CASSPTNYGYTF. DNA of the CDR3: TGTGCCAGCAGTCCCACTAACTATGGCTACACCTTC.